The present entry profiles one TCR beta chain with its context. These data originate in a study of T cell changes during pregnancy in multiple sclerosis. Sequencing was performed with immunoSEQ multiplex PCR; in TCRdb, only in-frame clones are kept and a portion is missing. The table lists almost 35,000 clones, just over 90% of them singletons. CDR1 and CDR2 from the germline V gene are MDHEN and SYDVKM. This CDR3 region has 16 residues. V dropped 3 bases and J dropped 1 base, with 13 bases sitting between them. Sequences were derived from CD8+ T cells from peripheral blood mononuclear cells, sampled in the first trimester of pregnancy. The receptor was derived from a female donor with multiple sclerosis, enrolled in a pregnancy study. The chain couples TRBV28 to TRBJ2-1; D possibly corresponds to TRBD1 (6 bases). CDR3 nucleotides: TGTGCCAGCAGTTTCCCACCAGGGGAGTCCTACAATGAGCAGTTCTTC. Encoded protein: CASSFPPGESYNEQFF.